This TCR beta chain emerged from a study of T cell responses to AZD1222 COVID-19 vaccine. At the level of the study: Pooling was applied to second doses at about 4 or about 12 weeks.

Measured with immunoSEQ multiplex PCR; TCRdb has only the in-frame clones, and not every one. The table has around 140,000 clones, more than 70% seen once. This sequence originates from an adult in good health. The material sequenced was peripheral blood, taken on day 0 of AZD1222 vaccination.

CDR3 coding DNA: TGTGCCAGCAGTTACAGCCCGTTCCAGCCCCAGCATTTT. As protein: CASSYSPFQPQHF. The chain recombines TRBV6-6 with TRBJ1-5, with unresolved D. This CDR3 comprises 13 residues. The V end lost 2 bases, the J end lost 7 bases, and 9 bases lay between the germline ends. The germline CDR1 and CDR2 sequences are MNHNY and SVGAGI (reference sequence).